These 9 T cell receptor beta chains share one sample of origin, sequenced in a study of cytomegalovirus exposure and HLA in healthy donors. PCR primers comprised 60 Vbeta and 13 Jbeta primers. Data came from immunoSEQ multiplex PCR; TCRdb stores just in-frame clones and leaves some out. The sample holds 200,000 to 250,000 clones; about 72% are singletons and the top ten take 3.8%. The specimen was PBMCs. All receptors derive from a male donor in good health and CMV-seronegative.

CDR3 in DNA: TGTGCCAGCAGTTGGGACAGGATGGGAAACACCATATATTTT. The encoded protein is CASSWDRMGNTIYF. The V gene is TRBV6-5, the J gene TRBJ1-3, with 8 bases fitting TRBD1. There are 14 residues in the CDR3. After removal of 4 bases from V and 4 bases from J, the junction contained 3 bases not matched to a gene. CDR1 is MNHEY, CDR2 SVGAGI, per germline.

This chain uses TRBV15 with TRBJ2-3; the D gene is possibly TRBD2 (5 bases). CDR1 is LNHNV, CDR2 YYDKDF, per germline (reference sequence). The ends were cut back, 0 bases at V and 1 base at J, with 14 bases in the middle. CDR3 length: 17 amino acids. CDR3 protein: CATSRDPAGIGTDTQYF. As DNA, the CDR3 is TGTGCCACCAGCAGAGATCCCGCCGGGATTGGCACAGATACGCAGTATTTT.

This chain joins TRBV5-5 and TRBJ2-7, with a possible D match to TRBD2 (6 bases). Germline V gene lookup returns CDR1 SGHKS and CDR2 YYEKEE (reference sequence). Trimming pared 4 bases from V and 4 bases from J, leaving 15 bases between. The CDR3 sequence is 14 residues long. The CDR3, as DNA: TGTGCCAGCAGCGCGGGGAGGACGGCGTACGAGCAGTACTTC. This gives the protein CASSAGRTAYEQYF.

V gene TRBV7-2 combines with J gene TRBJ1-3; D unresolved. V lost 5 bases, J lost 1 base, and 9 bases lay in between. Germline V lookup: CDR1 SGHTA, CDR2 FQGNSA. The CDR3 extends over 14 amino acids. CDR3 bases: TGTGCCAGCAGCGAGGGAGGATCTGGAAACACCATATATTTT. It codes for CASSEGGSGNTIYF.

The V call is TRBV4-1, the J call TRBJ1-4; 7 nucleotides agree with TRBD1. Germline trimming cut 4 bases from V and 3 bases from J; bases unmatched to any gene: 14. CDR1 is MGHRA and CDR2 is YSYEKL in the germline V gene. The CDR3 is 18 residues long. The CDR3 sequence: CASSPGPKRGQANEKLFF. CDR3 DNA: TGCGCCAGCAGCCCCGGGCCTAAGAGGGGGCAGGCTAATGAAAAACTGTTTTTT.

The chain couples TRBV11-2 to TRBJ2-7; D is possibly TRBD1 (6 bases). V lost 0 bases and J 3 bases, leaving 12 bases between the germline ends. Germline CDR1 is SGHAT and CDR2 is FQNNGV. The length of the CDR3 is 15 residues. The CDR3 region is CASSLETGWVYEQYF. The CDR3 DNA sequence: TGTGCCAGCAGCTTAGAAACAGGGTGGGTCTACGAGCAGTACTTC.

The genes are TRBV19 and TRBJ2-7; a possible D gene is TRBD1 (6 bases). Per germline, CDR1 LNHDA and CDR2 SQIVND (reference sequence). The CDR3 contains 14 residues. Trimming took 7 bases from V and 1 from J, leaving 14 bases between them. The CDR3 DNA is TGTGCCAGTACCTGGGGGCAGGGATCCTACGAGCAGTACTTC. Protein product: CASTWGQGSYEQYF.

This rearrangement joins TRBV28 to TRBJ2-7; D not resolved. This CDR3 comprises 12 residues. V shed 2 bases and J shed 3 bases, with 5 bases lying between them. Per germline, CDR1 MDHEN and CDR2 SYDVKM. CDR3 sequence: CASSLLGYEQYF. DNA for the CDR3: TGTGCCAGCAGTTTACTAGGCTACGAGCAGTACTTC. The whole variable domain, remainder taken from reference TRBV28 and TRBJ2-7, is DVKVTQSSRYLVKRTGEKVFLECVQDMDHENMFWYRQDPGLGLRLIYFSYDVKMKEKGDIPEGYSVSREKKERFSLILESASTNQTSMYLCASSLLGYEQYFGPGTRLTVT.

In its sample, this clone was seen a few times. V and J are TRBV5-4 and TRBJ2-7, with D perhaps TRBD1 (6 bases). This CDR3 has 15 amino acids. Trimming shortened V by 0 bases and J by 1 base, and 11 bases separated the two germline ends. Germline CDR1 is SGHNT and CDR2 is YYREEE (reference sequence). The CDR3 is CASSLGGQRSYEQYF. The CDR3 nucleotides are TGTGCCAGCAGCTTGGGTGGACAGAGATCCTACGAGCAGTACTTC.